This TCR beta chain was observed in a study of regulatory T cells in long-lasting Graves disease. Germline V CDR1 and CDR2: SGHAT, FQNNGV. The CDR3 is made up of 13 amino acids. Trimming left V 0 bases short and J 6 bases short, with 6 bases between. This clonotype was recorded many times. Its specificity is unknown. Whole-study findings and limits: Persistent disease showed a preference for TRBV28, TRBJ1-2 and TRBJ2-5. Tissue studied was limited to peripheral blood, excluding thyroid tissue.

Building the TCR beta libraries relied on iRepertoire HTBI primers, and CDR3 regions underwent Arm-PCR. TCRdb reprocessed the multiplex PCR reads with MiXCR, giving one entry per CDR3 protein. This table holds about half a million distinct CDR3 sequences, 20% to 25% found once. Time point noted: persistent/refractory GD, antithyroid drugs over 5 years with positive TRAb. Extracted PBMC RNA gave rise to the TCR library. The sequences come from peripheral blood mononuclear cells (PBMCs), collected when the disease was refractory, from a patient treated with antithyroid drugs. The receptor was isolated from a female donor with Graves disease. This chain links TRBV11-2 with TRBJ1-3, with D uncertain. The CDR3 here is CASSLDDQNTIYF. The DNA for the CDR3 is TGTGCCAGCAGCTTAGATGATCAAAACACCATATATTTT.